A single sample gave rise to the 4 T cell receptor beta chains below, sequenced in a study of T cells after yellow fever vaccination. MiXCR, applied by TCRdb to the 5' RACE reads, yields one record per CDR3 protein. Among over 300,000 distinct CDR3 sequences, roughly 3.5% were seen once, and the ten largest hold around a quarter. This specimen was PBMCs, taken on the day of the yellow fever booster vaccination. The receptors were sampled from a man younger than 35 who received the YFV17D yellow fever vaccine.

This clonotype was counted ten times or more. The chain uses TRBV5-1 and TRBJ2-5, with D unresolved. Per the germline V gene, CDR1 is SGHRS and CDR2 is YFSETQ. The length of the CDR3 is 14 residues. The V gene lost 0 bases and the J gene lost 3 bases, with 9 bases spanning the gap. In DNA form, the CDR3 reads TGCGCCAGCAGCTTGGGACCCCCCAAAGAGACCCAGTACTTC. This encodes CASSLGPPKETQYF.

The CDR3 DNA is TGTGCCAGCAGCCCGCGGGGGGGCCAGACAGATACGCAGTATTTT. Translated, it gives CASSPRGGQTDTQYF. The V call is TRBV11-2, the J call TRBJ2-3; TRBD2 agrees at 9 bases. CDR1 and CDR2 from the germline V gene are SGHAT and FQNNGV. Trimming cost V 5 bases and J 3 bases; bases outside gene matches: 6. The CDR3 has 15 residues.

This clonotype was seen only a few times. The chain employs TRBV6-2 or TRBV6-3 and TRBJ2-1; 7 positions match TRBD1. Germline CDR1 and CDR2: MNHEY and SVGEGT. The CDR3 is made up of 14 amino acids. V shed 6 bases, J shed 0 bases, and the junction held 2 bases outside the gene matches. CDR3 coding DNA: TGTGCCAGCAGGGCAGGGGGCTCCTACAATGAGCAGTTCTTC. Residues: CASRAGGSYNEQFF.

This clonotype showed up many times. This rearrangement joins TRBV2 to TRBJ2-7; TRBD1 matches 10 bases. Germline-derived CDR1 and CDR2 are SNHLY and FYNNEI. The CDR3 has 12 residues. V was clipped by 10 bases and J by 3 bases; unmatched bases: 3. CDR3 bases: TGTGCCACCCGGGACAGGGGCTACGAGCAGTACTTC. This translates into CATRDRGYEQYF. The whole variable domain, filled in from reference TRBV2 and TRBJ2-7, reads EPEVTQTPSHQVTQMGQEVILRCVPISNHLYFYWYRQILGQKVEFLVSFYNNEISEKSEIFDDQFSVERPDGSNFTLKIRSTKLEDSAMYFCATRDRGYEQYFGPGTRLTVT.